The rows below give T cell receptor beta chains drawn from one sample of a study of cytotoxic CD8 clonotypes in ibrutinib-treated CLL. Produced via immunoSEQ multiplex PCR; TCRdb's table is partial and in-frame only. The table shows around 160,000 clones, with approximately 77% occurring only once. Sequencing used PBMCs, obtained after 12 months of ibrutinib treatment. The receptors stem from a human donor with chronic lymphocytic leukemia. Both conserved end residues are part of each CDR3. A D gene is named only where the DNA matches it firmly. Part of the rows lack a size; the others show once, few, many or a class for expanded clones.

length,J,size,V,D,CDR3,DNA
15,TRBJ2-7,.,TRBV18,TRBD2,CASSPPGLVTYEQYF,TGTGCCAGCTCACCACCGGGACTAGTAACCTACGAGCAGTACTTC
13,TRBJ2-1,.,TRBV28,.,CASSQESYNEQFF,TGTGCCAGCAGCCAAGAATCATACAATGAGCAGTTCTTC
12,TRBJ2-3,.,TRBV6-6,.,CASSGTLDTQYF,TGTGCCAGCAGCGGGACTTTAGATACGCAGTATTTT
15,TRBJ1-1,.,TRBV2,TRBD1,CASSEFSGGVTEAFF,TGTGCCAGCAGTGAGTTTTCAGGGGGAGTTACTGAAGCTTTCTTT
11,TRBJ1-1,few,TRBV29-1,.,CSVAQGPQAFF,TGCAGCGTTGCCCAGGGGCCACAAGCTTTCTTT
14,TRBJ2-7,few,TRBV28,.,CASTPQDLTYEQYF,TGTGCCAGCACCCCCCAGGACCTTACCTACGAGCAGTACTTC
15,TRBJ2-1,.,TRBV29-1,TRBD2,CSSLLAGDDYNEQFF,TGCAGCTCGTTACTAGCGGGAGACGATTACAATGAGCAGTTCTTC
16,TRBJ2-1,.,TRBV7-3,.,CASSYDVSSSYNEQFF,TGTGCCAGCAGCTACGACGTGTCGAGCTCCTACAATGAGCAGTTCTTC
14,TRBJ1-6,few,TRBV11-2,.,CASSFDGPHSPLHF,TGTGCCAGCAGCTTTGACGGGCCCCATTCACCCCTCCACTTT
17,TRBJ2-2,.,TRBV19,TRBD2,CASSIGLARLNTGELFF,TGTGCCAGTAGTATCGGACTAGCGAGGTTAAACACCGGGGAGCTGTTTTTT
13,TRBJ2-7,.,TRBV29-1,.,CSVQDYPTYEQYF,TGCAGCGTCCAGGACTACCCCACCTACGAGCAGTACTTC
10,TRBJ1-4,.,TRBV30,.,CAGGGSSLFF,TGTGCCGGAGGGGGATCAAGCCTGTTTTTT
14,TRBJ2-7,.,TRBV7-2,.,CASSQSAQGREQYF,TGTGCCAGCAGCCAATCCGCTCAGGGCCGCGAGCAGTACTTC
15,TRBJ2-2,few,TRBV9,TRBD2,CASSVGGSLTGELFF,TGTGCCAGCAGCGTAGGCGGGAGCCTTACCGGGGAGCTGTTTTTT
14,TRBJ2-7,.,TRBV7-2,TRBD1,CASSPRQGSNEQYF,TGTGCCAGCAGCCCAAGACAGGGAAGCAACGAGCAGTACTTC
13,TRBJ1-2,.,TRBV27,.,CASRGTINYGYTF,TGTGCCAGCAGGGGGACAATTAACTATGGCTACACCTTC
13,TRBJ2-7,.,TRBV2,TRBD2,CAGKLGGDYEQYF,TGTGCCGGGAAATTGGGGGGGGACTACGAGCAGTACTTC
14,TRBJ1-5,.,TRBV28,.,CASSSGQPNQPQHF,TGTGCCAGCAGTTCTGGACAGCCCAATCAGCCCCAGCATTTT
15,TRBJ1-2,.,TRBV5-6,TRBD1,CASSRRDRRNYGYTF,TGTGCCAGCAGCCGCCGGGACAGACGAAACTATGGCTACACCTTC
15,TRBJ1-2,.,TRBV7-2,TRBD1,CASTTGVGIGYGYTF,TGTGCCAGCACCACAGGGGTTGGGATTGGCTATGGCTACACCTTC
14,TRBJ1-3,.,TRBV6-5,.,CASTERHSGNTIYF,TGTGCCAGCACCGAACGACACTCTGGAAACACCATATATTTT
16,TRBJ1-5,.,TRBV6-1,.,CASSEKSSGSGQPQHF,TGTGCCAGCAGTGAAAAGTCTTCAGGGAGCGGACAGCCCCAGCATTTT
16,TRBJ2-1,once,TRBV6-5,TRBD2,CASSYPASGGANEQFF,TGTGCCAGCAGTTACCCCGCTAGCGGGGGGGCCAATGAGCAGTTCTTC
15,TRBJ2-1,.,TRBV18,.,CASSPTLARDNEQFF,TGTGCCAGCTCACCAACACTAGCAAGAGACAATGAGCAGTTCTTC
16,TRBJ2-4,.,TRBV15,TRBD2,CATSRDRGGTSGRKYF,TGTGCCACCAGCAGAGATCGAGGTGGGACTAGCGGGAGAAAGTACTTC
17,TRBJ1-4,.,TRBV10-3,.,CAISESYGAATNEKLFF,TGTGCCATCAGTGAGTCGTACGGGGCTGCAACTAATGAAAAACTGTTTTTT